These 5 T cell receptor beta chains came from one sample sequenced in a study of CD8 T cells in ankylosing spondylitis (dated by TCRdb to the late 2010s). Library preparation was by 5' RACE. TCRdb names Illumina HiSeq 2500 as the instrument used. TCRdb redid the processing of the public reads, applying fastp at Q25 and MiXCR, and retained in-frame beta chains. Every entry covers one CDR3 protein and lists the most common genes and DNA from its rows. The sample profile shows about 540,000 distinct CDR3 sequences; over 9.5% of them were found once. The top ten clones comprise about 6.5% of the sample. For these TCRs, the target antigens are not known. General findings and caveats noted by the study authors: Blood from ankylosing spondylitis patients appeared to be characterized by a TCR beta motif composed of under 10 highly homologous amino acid variants.

Sequencing input: blood, either unsorted or a sorted T cell fraction (not recorded which). The receptors were sampled from a male donor with ankylosing spondylitis.

Only a few counts were recorded for this clonotype. The rearrangement uses TRBV5-5 and TRBJ1-2; D gene ambiguous. Trimming cost V 6 bases and J 2 bases, with 20 bases left between them. This CDR3 comprises 16 residues. CDR1 and CDR2 from the germline V gene are SGHKS and YYEKEE (reference sequence). The CDR3 coding sequence is TGTGCCAGCACCTTAGCCGACGGCAAATACAACTATGGCTACACCTTC. This codes for CASTLADGKYNYGYTF.

This clonotype was observed many times. The chain joins TRBV7-2 to TRBJ2-1, with 7 positions matching TRBD2. The CDR3 has 14 residues. The trim removed 1 base at V and 7 bases at J, leaving 4 bases unmatched. Germline loops: CDR1 SGHTA, CDR2 FQGNSA. In nucleotides, the CDR3 is TGTGCCAGCAGCTTAGAACTAGCGATTAATGAGCAGTTCTTC. Its protein product is CASSLELAINEQFF. The full variable domain, rest sourced from reference TRBV7-2 and TRBJ2-1, is GAGVSQSPSNKVTEKGKDVELRCDPISGHTALYWYRQSLGQGLEFLIYFQGNSAPDKSGLPSDRFSAERTGGSVSTLTIQRTQQEDSAVYLCASSLELAINEQFFGPGTRLTVL.

This clonotype was seen a single time. The V call is TRBV2, the J call TRBJ2-1, with D perhaps matching TRBD2 (7 bases). The CDR3 contains 11 residues. The germline V gene has CDR1 SNHLY and CDR2 FYNNEI. V was trimmed by 10 bases and J by 10 bases, leaving 14 bases between them. The chain's CDR3 is CATLEGGEQFF. CDR3 DNA: TGTGCCACCTTAGAGGGGGGGGAGCAGTTCTTC.

This clonotype was counted a few times. The chain uses TRBV11-2 and TRBJ2-1; 8 nucleotides agree with TRBD1. CDR3 size: 14 residues. Germline loops: CDR1 SGHAT, CDR2 FQNNGV. Trimming cost V 6 bases and J 6 bases; bases outside gene matches: 7. The CDR3 DNA reads TGTGCCAGCAGGTGGGACAGGCGGTCCAATGAGCAGTTCTTC. This codes for CASRWDRRSNEQFF.

This clonotype appeared many times. V and J are TRBV5-1 and TRBJ2-7, with 10 bases lining up with TRBD1. The germline V gene encodes CDR1 SGHRS and CDR2 YFSETQ. The CDR3 loop spans 13 amino acids. The junction had 2 bases not matched to a gene; V was cut back by 2 bases and J by 6 bases. The CDR3 protein is CASSFGQGVEQYF. The CDR3 region has the DNA TGCGCCAGCAGCTTCGGACAGGGGGTCGAGCAGTACTTC.